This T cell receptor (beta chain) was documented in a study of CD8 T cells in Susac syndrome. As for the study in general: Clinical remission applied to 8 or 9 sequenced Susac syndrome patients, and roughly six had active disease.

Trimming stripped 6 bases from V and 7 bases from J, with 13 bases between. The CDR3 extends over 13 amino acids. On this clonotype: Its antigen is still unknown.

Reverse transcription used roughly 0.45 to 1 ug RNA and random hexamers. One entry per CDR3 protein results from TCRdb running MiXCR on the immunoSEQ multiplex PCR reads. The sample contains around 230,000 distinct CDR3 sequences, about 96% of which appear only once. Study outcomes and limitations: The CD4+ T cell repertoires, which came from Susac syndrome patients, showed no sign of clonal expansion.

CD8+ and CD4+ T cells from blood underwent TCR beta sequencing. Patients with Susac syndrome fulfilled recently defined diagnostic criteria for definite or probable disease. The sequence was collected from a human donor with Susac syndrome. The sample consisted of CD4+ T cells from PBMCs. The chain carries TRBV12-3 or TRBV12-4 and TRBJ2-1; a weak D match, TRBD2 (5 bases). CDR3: CASSTLGRNEQFF. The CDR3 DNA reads TGTGCCAGCAGCACCCTTGGGAGAAATGAGCAGTTCTTC.